The rows below give T cell receptor beta chains drawn from one sample of a study of cytomegalovirus exposure and HLA in healthy donors. TCRdb's table, derived via immunoSEQ multiplex PCR, lists solely in-frame clones and lacks some. This sample has 95,000 to 150,000 clones, with approximately 79% found just once. Sequencing was done on a sample of PBMCs. These receptors came from a man under 40 in good health and CMV-seronegative. The CDR3 runs from the conserved cysteine through the conserved F or W.

CASSEQGSGNTIYF	TRBV27	TRBJ1-3
CASSSHALSYEQYF	TRBV7-9	TRBJ2-7
CASSLLGADTEAFF	TRBV28	TRBJ1-1
CASSLVGGPSYEQYF	TRBV11-2	TRBJ2-7
CAWSVRDSRAFF	TRBV30	TRBJ1-1
CAIRELAGGTYNEQFF	TRBV10-3	TRBJ2-1
CASNPLAGGTGELFF	TRBV2	TRBJ2-2
CSVSRRGEQFF	TRBV20-1	TRBJ2-1
CASSHSGPNTEAFF	TRBV14	TRBJ1-1
CASSSRSGGLYEQYF	TRBV5-8	.
CASSLFRLAGHSTYEQYF	TRBV7-2	TRBJ2-7
CASAGVNNRERGGELFF	TRBV27	TRBJ2-2
CASSLDGQGGETQYF	TRBV5-1	TRBJ2-5
CASRAEVAIYF	TRBV2	TRBJ1-3
CASSEGRGNQPQHF	TRBV25-1	TRBJ1-5